The clone carrying this T cell receptor (beta chain) occurred many times. Its antigen is unidentified. This specimen belongs to a study of CD8 T cells in ankylosing spondylitis. Study-level points and caveats: Reactive arthritis synovial fluid and blood were previously reported to contain some motif variants. Researchers reportedly found disease-linked clones significantly enriched in matched ankylosing spondylitis synovial fluid.

One entry per CDR3 protein results from TCRdb running MiXCR on the 5' RACE reads. The sample consists of 200,000 to 300,000 distinct CDR3 sequences, roughly a tenth of them appearing once. Trimming left V 8 bases short and J 9 bases short, with 26 bases between. Germline lookup yields CDR1 ENHRY and CDR2 SYGVKD. The CDR3 contains 15 residues. This chain uses TRBV10-3 with TRBJ2-7; a possible D gene is TRBD2 (5 bases). Material for sequencing was blood, either unsorted or a sorted T cell fraction (not recorded which). This receptor was identified in a male donor with ankylosing spondylitis or in good health (not recorded which). The CDR3 loop reads CAIGPAAPSPLRQYF. CDR3 in DNA: TGTGCCATCGGACCAGCGGCGCCCTCCCCGCTAAGGCAGTACTTC.